Below are 9 T cell receptor beta chains sequenced from a single sample in a study of CD8 T cells in Susac syndrome. After extraction with the RNeasy kit, about 0.45 to 1 ug of the RNA was reverse transcribed using random hexamers. TCRdb re-analysed the immunoSEQ multiplex PCR reads in MiXCR, keeping a single row per CDR3 protein. The data hold 150,000 to 200,000 distinct CDR3 sequences, with around 94% observed a single time. The material sequenced was CD4+ T cells from PBMCs. The source is a human donor in good health.

The chain recombines TRBV5-6 with TRBJ2-3; no firm D call. The V gene's germline CDR1 is SGHDT and CDR2 YYEEEE. The CDR3 totals 13 residues. V was trimmed by 0 bases and J by 6 bases, leaving 8 bases between them. CDR3 sequence: CASSLEFGDTQYF. For the CDR3, the DNA is TGTGCCAGCAGCTTGGAGTTCGGCGATACGCAGTATTTT. Complete variable domain (other parts from reference TRBV5-6 and TRBJ2-3): DAGVTQSPTHLIKTRGQQVTLRCSPKSGHDTVSWYQQALGQGPQFIFQYYEEEERQRGNFPDRFSGHQFPNYSSELNVNALLLGDSALYLCASSLEFGDTQYFGPGTRLTVL.

The chain joins TRBV7-2 to TRBJ2-7, with no clear D. V was clipped by 6 bases and J by 4 bases, with 19 bases between them. CDR1 and CDR2 (germline): SGHTA, FQGNSA. The CDR3 runs to 15 residues. The CDR3 region is CASRQKGLVGYEQYF. The CDR3 bases are TGTGCCAGCAGGCAGAAAGGGCTAGTGGGGTACGAGCAGTACTTC.

The chain combines TRBV18 with TRBJ2-4; a possible D gene is TRBD1 (6 bases). The CDR3 spans 13 residues. Germline CDR1 is KGHSH and CDR2 is LQKENI. Trimming took off 5 bases at V and 4 bases at J, with 9 bases between the two ends. Here the CDR3 DNA reads TGTGCCAGCTCATCAGGACAGAAAAACATTCAGTACTTC. This encodes CASSSGQKNIQYF.

J is TRBJ1-2 and V is TRBV24-1, with D hard to call. The CDR3 length is 12 residues. CDR1 KGHDR and CDR2 SFDVKD come from the germline V gene. The V and J ends lost 3 bases and 3 bases respectively, with 4 bases between them. The DNA of the CDR3 is TGTGCCACCAGTGATATGGACTATGGCTACACCTTC. Protein sequence: CATSDMDYGYTF.

The V and J genes are TRBV5-1 and TRBJ2-5; D perhaps matches TRBD2 (7 bases). The CDR3 has 15 amino acids. Trimming shortened V by 4 bases and J by 4 bases, and 17 bases separated the two germline ends. The germline CDR1 and CDR2 sequences are SGHRS and YFSETQ. This CDR3 reads CASSPGGGQGETQYF. CDR3 nucleotide sequence: TGCGCCAGCAGCCCGGGGGGCGGCCAGGGAGAGACCCAGTACTTC.

The rearrangement joins TRBV30 to TRBJ1-4; D call uncertain. Trimming removed 3 bases from V and 7 bases from J, with 18 bases in between. The germline V gene encodes CDR1 GTSNPN and CDR2 SVGIG (reference sequence). The CDR3 covers 15 residues. The DNA for the CDR3 is TGTGCCTGGAGCGCTGTCAAAGTCCGGGGTGAAAAACTGTTTTTT. Translated, it gives CAWSAVKVRGEKLFF.

V is TRBV2 and J is TRBJ1-2; TRBD1 matches 7 bases. V lost 4 bases, J lost 10 bases, and 12 bases stayed unmatched. Germline V gene data show CDR1 as SNHLY and CDR2 as FYNNEI. The CDR3 runs 14 residues. CDR3 amino acids: CASSAIRTGSPYTF. The CDR3 DNA sequence: TGTGCCAGCAGTGCGATTCGGACAGGAAGCCCCTACACCTTC. The variable domain in full, with the rest retrieved from reference TRBV2 and TRBJ1-2, is EPEVTQTPSHQVTQMGQEVILRCVPISNHLYFYWYRQILGQKVEFLVSFYNNEISEKSEIFDDQFSVERPDGSNFTLKIRSTKLEDSAMYFCASSAIRTGSPYTFGSGTRLTVV.

The chain uses TRBV3-1 and TRBJ1-2, with D maybe TRBD1 (6 bases). The germline V gene encodes CDR1 LGHDT and CDR2 YNNKEL (reference sequence). The CDR3 extends over 13 amino acids. Between the trimmed V and J ends, which lost 5 bases and 8 bases, there was a span of 15 bases. The CDR3 DNA is TGTGCCAGCAGCTCGACAGGCCGCGAGGGCTACACCTTC. Translation: CASSSTGREGYTF.

V gene TRBV7-9 combines with J gene TRBJ2-2; D is possibly TRBD1 or TRBD2 (5 bases each). V dropped 9 bases and J dropped 0 bases, with 11 bases sitting between them. The CDR3 extends over 14 amino acids. Germline CDR1 and CDR2: SEHNR and FQNEAQ (reference sequence). The CDR3, as DNA: TGTGCCAGGCAGGGAGAGACGAACACCGGGGAGCTGTTTTTT. Translated: CARQGETNTGELFF.